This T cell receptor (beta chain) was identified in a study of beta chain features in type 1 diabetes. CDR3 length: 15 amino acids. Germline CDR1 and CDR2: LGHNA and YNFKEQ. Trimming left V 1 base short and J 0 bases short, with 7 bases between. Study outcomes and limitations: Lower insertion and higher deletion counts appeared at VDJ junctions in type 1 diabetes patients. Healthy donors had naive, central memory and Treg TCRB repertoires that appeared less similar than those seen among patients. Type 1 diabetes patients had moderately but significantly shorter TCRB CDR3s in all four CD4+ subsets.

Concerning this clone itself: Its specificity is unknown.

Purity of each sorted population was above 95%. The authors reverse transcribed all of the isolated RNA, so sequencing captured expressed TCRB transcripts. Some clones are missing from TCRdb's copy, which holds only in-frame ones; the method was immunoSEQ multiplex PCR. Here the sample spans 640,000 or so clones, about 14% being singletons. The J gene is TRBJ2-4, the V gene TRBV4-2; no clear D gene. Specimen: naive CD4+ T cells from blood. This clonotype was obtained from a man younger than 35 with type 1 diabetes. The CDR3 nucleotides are TGTGCCAGCAGCCAAGGGGTTGTAGCCAAAAACATTCAGTACTTC. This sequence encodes CASSQGVVAKNIQYF.